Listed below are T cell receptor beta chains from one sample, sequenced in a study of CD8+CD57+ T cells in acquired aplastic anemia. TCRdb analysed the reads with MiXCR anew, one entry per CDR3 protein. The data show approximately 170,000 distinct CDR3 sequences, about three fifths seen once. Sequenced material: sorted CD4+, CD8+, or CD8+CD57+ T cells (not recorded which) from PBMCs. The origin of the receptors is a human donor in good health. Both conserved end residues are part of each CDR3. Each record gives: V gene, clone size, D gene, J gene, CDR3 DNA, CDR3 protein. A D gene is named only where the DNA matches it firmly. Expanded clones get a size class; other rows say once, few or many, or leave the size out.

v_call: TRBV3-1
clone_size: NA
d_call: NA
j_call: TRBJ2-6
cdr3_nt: TGTGCCAGCAGCCGCTCGGCTGCCAACGTCCTGACTTTC
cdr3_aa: CASSRSAANVLTF

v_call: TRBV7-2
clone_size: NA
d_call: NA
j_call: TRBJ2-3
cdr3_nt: TGTGCCAGCAGCTTTGTGGGGGCCACAGATACGCAGTATTTT
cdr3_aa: CASSFVGATDTQYF

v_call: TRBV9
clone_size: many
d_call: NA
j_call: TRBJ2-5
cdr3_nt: TGTGCCAGCAGCGTAGGCGCAGAGACCCAGTACTTC
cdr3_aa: CASSVGAETQYF

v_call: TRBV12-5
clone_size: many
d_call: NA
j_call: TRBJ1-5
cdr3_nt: TGTGCTAGTGCCCAAACCTATGACAGGACCAATCAGCCCCAGCATTTT
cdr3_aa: CASAQTYDRTNQPQHF

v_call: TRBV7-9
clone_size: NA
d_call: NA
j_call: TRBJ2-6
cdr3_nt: TGTGCCAGCAGAGGGGGGGTTGCTGGGGCCAACGTCCTGACTTTC
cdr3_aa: CASRGGVAGANVLTF

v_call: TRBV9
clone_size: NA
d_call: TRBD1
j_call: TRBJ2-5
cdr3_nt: TGTGCCAGCAGCGTACCCGACAGGGGGCGAGAGACCCAGTACTTC
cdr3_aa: CASSVPDRGRETQYF

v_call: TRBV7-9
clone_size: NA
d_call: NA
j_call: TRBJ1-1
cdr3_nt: TGTGCCAGCAGCTTAGGGGTCAGGGCGAACACTGAAGCTTTCTTT
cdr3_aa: CASSLGVRANTEAFF

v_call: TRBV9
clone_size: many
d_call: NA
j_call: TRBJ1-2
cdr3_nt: TGTGCCAGCAGCGTAGCCGGGGGGGACTATGGCTACACCTTC
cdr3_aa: CASSVAGGDYGYTF

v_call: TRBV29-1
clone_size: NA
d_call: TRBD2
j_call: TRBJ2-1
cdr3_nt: TGCAGCGTTGAAGATATGGTAGCGGGAGAGGCCTACAATGAGCAGTTCTTC
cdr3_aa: CSVEDMVAGEAYNEQFF

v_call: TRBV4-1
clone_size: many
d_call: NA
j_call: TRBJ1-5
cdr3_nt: TGCGCCAGCAGCCAAGATAATCAGCCCCAGCATTTT
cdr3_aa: CASSQDNQPQHF

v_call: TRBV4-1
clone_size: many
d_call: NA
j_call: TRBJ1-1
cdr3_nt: TGCGCCAGCAGCCTTATCCAGGAAGGGACCACTGAAGCTTTCTTT
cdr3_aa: CASSLIQEGTTEAFF

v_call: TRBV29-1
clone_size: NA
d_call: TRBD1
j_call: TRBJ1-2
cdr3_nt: TGCAGCGCCGTCCAGGGGGCGAACTATGGCTACACCTTC
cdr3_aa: CSAVQGANYGYTF

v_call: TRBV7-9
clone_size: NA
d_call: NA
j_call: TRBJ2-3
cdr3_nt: TGTGCCAGCAGCTTCATCTCAGATACGCAGTATTTT
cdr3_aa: CASSFISDTQYF

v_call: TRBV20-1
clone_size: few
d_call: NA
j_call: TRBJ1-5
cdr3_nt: TGCAGTGTGACGGGGCTCGGCCAGCCCCAGCATTTT
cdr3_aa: CSVTGLGQPQHF

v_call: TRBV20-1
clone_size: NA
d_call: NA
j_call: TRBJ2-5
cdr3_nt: TGCAGTGCTAGAGCGAGTCAGGGGACCAACCAAGAGACCCAGTACTTC
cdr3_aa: CSARASQGTNQETQYF

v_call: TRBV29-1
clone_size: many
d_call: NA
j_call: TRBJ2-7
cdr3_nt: TGCAGCGTTTGGGAGGGGGGGGTCTACGAGCAGTACTTC
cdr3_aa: CSVWEGGVYEQYF

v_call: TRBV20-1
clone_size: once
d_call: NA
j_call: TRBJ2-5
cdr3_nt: TGCAGTGCTAGAGTTATTGTCGAAGAGACCCAGTACTTC
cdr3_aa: CSARVIVEETQYF

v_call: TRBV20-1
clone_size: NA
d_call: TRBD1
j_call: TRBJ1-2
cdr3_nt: TGCAGTGCTAGAGCGTGGGGACAGACCACCAGGAACACCTTC
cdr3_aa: CSARAWGQTTRNTF

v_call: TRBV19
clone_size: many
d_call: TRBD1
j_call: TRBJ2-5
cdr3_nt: TGTGCCAGTAGTATCCGCCACAGGGGTCTAGAGACCCAGTACTTC
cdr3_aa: CASSIRHRGLETQYF

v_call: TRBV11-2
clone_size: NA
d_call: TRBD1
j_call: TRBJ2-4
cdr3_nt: TGTGCCAGCAGCCCTTGGACAGGGAAAGCCAAAAACATTCAGTACTTC
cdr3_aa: CASSPWTGKAKNIQYF

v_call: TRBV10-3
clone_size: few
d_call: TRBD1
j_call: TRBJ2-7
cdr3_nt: TGTGCCATCAGTGCAGGACAGGGGGCCTACGAGCAGTACTTC
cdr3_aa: CAISAGQGAYEQYF

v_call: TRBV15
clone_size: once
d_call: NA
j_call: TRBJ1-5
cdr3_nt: TGTGCCACCAGCAGAGATCAAGGGCGCTGGCAGCCCCAGCATTTT
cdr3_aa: CATSRDQGRWQPQHF

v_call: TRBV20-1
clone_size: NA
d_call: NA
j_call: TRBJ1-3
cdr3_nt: TGCAGTGCTACCAGCTCAGGGAGCGGGAGAAACACCATATATTTT
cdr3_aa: CSATSSGSGRNTIYF

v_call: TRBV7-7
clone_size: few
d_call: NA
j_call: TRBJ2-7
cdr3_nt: TGTGCCAGCAGCTTAGATTGGGGACAAGACTACGAGCAGTACTTC
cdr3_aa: CASSLDWGQDYEQYF

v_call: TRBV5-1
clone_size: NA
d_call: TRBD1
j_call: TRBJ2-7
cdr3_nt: TGCGCCAGCAGCCCATTGACAGGGGTCGAGCAGTACTTC
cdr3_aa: CASSPLTGVEQYF

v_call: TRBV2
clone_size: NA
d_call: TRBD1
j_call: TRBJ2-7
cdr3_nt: TGTGCCAGCCACCGGGACAGGAGGGTTTCCTACGAGCAGTACTTC
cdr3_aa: CASHRDRRVSYEQYF

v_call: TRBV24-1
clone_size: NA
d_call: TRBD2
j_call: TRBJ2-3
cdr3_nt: TGTGCCACCAGTGATTCGGGGACTAGACTTCCCACAGATACGCAGTATTTT
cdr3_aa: CATSDSGTRLPTDTQYF

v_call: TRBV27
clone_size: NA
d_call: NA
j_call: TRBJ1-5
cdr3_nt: TGTGCCAGCAGTCCAGGGTATTGGGGCAATCAGCCCCAGCATTTT
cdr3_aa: CASSPGYWGNQPQHF

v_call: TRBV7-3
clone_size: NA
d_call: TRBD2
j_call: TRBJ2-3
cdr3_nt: TGTGCCAGCAGCCTTAGCGGGGCCGGGGATACGCAGTATTTT
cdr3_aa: CASSLSGAGDTQYF

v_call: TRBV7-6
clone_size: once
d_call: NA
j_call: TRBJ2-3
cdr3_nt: TGTGCCAGCAGCTTAGCTCGGGTGGGGTTCGACTATAGCACAGATACGCAGTATTTT
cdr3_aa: CASSLARVGFDYSTDTQYF

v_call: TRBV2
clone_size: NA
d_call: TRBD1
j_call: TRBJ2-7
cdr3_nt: TGTGCCAGCACCTTTACGACAGGGGCCCACTACGAGCAGTACTTC
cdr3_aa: CASTFTTGAHYEQYF

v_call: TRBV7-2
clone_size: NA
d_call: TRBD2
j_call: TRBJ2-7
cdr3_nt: TGTGCCAGCAGCCAAGGTCCGACTAGCGGGGGCTCCTACGAGCAGTACTTC
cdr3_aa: CASSQGPTSGGSYEQYF

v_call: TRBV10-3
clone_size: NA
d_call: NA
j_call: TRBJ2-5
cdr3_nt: TGTGCCATCAGTGAGGGGGAGACCCAGTACTTC
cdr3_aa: CAISEGETQYF

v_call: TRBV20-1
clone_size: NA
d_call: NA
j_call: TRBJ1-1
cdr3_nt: TGCAGTGCTATACAAGACACCTACACTGAAGCTTTCTTT
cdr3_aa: CSAIQDTYTEAFF

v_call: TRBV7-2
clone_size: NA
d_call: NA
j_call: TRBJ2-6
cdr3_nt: TGTGCCAGCAGCTTAGCGTACGGCAACGTCCTGACTTTC
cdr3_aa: CASSLAYGNVLTF

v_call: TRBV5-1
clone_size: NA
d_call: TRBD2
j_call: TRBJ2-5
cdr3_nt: TGCGCCAGCAGCTGGGGACTAGCGGATTCTCAAGAGACCCAGTACTTC
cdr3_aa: CASSWGLADSQETQYF

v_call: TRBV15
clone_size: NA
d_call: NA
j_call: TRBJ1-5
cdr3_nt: TGTGCCACCAGCAGAGATTACGGGCCGAATCAGCCCCAGCATTTT
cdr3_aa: CATSRDYGPNQPQHF

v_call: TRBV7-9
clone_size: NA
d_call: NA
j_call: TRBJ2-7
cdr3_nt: TGTGCCAGCAGCTTAGTAGGGGGGGGCAGCTACGAGCAGTACTTC
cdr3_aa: CASSLVGGGSYEQYF

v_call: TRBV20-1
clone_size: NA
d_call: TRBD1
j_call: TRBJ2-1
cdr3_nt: TGCAGTGCTAGTAACAGGGGGACTGAGCAGTTCTTC
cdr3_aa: CSASNRGTEQFF

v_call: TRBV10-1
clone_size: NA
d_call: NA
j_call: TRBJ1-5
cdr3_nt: TGCGCCAGCAGTGGGCCAGGGAGTTTAAGAAATCAGCCCCAGCATTTT
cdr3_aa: CASSGPGSLRNQPQHF

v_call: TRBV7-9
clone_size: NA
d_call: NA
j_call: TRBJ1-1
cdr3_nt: TGCGCCAGCAGCTCGGGACTCGGCACTGAAGCTTTCTTT
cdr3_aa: CASSSGLGTEAFF

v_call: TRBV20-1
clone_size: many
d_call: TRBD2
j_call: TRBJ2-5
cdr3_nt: TGCAGTGCTAGAGACCCCCCCGGGCCAAAAGCGGGAGGGTACCAAGAGACCCAGTACTTC
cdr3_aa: CSARDPPGPKAGGYQETQYF

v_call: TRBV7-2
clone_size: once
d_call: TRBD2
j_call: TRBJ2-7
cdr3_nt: TGTGCCAGCAGCTCATTAGCGGGAGGCCGCTACGAGCAGTACTTC
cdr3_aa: CASSSLAGGRYEQYF

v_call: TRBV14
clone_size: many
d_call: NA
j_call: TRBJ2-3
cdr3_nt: TGTGCCAGCAGCCACCGATATGGGGCTAGCACAGATACGCAGTATTTT
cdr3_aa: CASSHRYGASTDTQYF

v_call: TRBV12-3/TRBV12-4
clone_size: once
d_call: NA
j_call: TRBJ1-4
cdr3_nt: TGTGCCAGCAGTTTATGGTCGAATAAAAAACTGTTTTTT
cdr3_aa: CASSLWSNKKLFF

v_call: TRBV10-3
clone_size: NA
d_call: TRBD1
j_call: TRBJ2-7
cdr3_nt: TGTGCCATCAGTGGGGACAGGGACGAGCAGTACTTC
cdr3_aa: CAISGDRDEQYF

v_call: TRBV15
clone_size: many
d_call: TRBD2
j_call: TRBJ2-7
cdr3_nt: TGTGCCACCAGCAGAGAAACTAGCGGGGGAGCCTACGAGCAGTACTTC
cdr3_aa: CATSRETSGGAYEQYF

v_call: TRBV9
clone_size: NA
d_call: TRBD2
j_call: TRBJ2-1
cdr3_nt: TGTGCCAGCAGCGTAGGCCTAGCGGGAGCGTACAATGAGCAGTTCTTC
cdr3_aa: CASSVGLAGAYNEQFF

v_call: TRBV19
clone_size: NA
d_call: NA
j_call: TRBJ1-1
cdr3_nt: TGTGCCAGTAGTCCGGGACGTAGGACCACTGAAGCTTTCTTT
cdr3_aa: CASSPGRRTTEAFF

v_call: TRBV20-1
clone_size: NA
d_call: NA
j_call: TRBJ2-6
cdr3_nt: TGCAGTGCTAGAGATCGAAACTCTGGGGCCAACGTCCTGACTTTC
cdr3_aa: CSARDRNSGANVLTF